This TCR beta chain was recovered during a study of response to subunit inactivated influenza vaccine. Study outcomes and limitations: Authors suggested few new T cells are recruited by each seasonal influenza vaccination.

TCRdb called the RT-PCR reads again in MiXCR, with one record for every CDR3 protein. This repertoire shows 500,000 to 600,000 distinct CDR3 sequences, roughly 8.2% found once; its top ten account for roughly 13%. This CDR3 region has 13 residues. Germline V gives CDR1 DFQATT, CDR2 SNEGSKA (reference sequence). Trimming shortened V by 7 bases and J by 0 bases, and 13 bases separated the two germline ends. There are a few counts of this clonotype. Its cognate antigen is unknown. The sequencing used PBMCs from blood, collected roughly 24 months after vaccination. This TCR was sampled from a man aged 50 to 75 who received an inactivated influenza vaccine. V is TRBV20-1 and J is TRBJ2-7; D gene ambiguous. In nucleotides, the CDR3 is TGCAGTGGTACCTCCGGGCCCTCCTACGAGCAGTACTTC. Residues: CSGTSGPSYEQYF.